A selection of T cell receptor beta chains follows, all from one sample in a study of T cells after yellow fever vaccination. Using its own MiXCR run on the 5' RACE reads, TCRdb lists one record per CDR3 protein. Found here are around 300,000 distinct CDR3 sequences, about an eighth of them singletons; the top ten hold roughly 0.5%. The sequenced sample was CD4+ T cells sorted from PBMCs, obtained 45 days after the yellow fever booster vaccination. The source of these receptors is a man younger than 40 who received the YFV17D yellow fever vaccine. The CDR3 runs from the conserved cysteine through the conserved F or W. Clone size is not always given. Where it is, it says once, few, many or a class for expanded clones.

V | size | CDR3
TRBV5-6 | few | CASSMIGQVNNEQFF
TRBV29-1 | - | CSVVAGTGANNEQFF
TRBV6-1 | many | CASRGVSYNEQFF
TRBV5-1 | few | CASSLVGDGDEQFF
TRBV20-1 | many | CSAGGLSEQFF
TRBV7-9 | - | CASSPGTGETDTQYF
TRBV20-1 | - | CSVRDYGNTIYF
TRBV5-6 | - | CASSLDTEQYF
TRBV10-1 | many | CASSGQDGYGYTF
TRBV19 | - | CASSGSGRAGEQFF
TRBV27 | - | CASSLGQRGKQFF